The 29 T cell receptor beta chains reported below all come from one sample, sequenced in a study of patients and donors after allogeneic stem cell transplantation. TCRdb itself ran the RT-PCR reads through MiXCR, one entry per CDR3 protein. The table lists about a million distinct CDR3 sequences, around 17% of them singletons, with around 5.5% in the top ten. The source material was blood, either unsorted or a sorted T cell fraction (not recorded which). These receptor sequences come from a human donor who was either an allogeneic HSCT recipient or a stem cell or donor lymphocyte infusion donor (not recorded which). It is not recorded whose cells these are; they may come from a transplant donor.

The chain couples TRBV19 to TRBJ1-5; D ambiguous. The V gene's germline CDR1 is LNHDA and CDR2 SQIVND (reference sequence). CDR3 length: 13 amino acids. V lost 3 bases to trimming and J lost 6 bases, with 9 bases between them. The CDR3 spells CASSISLGQPQHF. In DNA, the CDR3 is TGTGCCAGTAGTATTAGTCTGGGTCAGCCCCAGCATTTT.

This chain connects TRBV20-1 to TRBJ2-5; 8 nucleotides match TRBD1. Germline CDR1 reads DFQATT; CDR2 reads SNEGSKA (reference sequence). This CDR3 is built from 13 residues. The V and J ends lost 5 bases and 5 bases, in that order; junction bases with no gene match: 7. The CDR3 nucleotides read TGCAGTGCTTGTACAGGGGGTCGGGAGACCCAGTACTTC. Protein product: CSACTGGRETQYF.

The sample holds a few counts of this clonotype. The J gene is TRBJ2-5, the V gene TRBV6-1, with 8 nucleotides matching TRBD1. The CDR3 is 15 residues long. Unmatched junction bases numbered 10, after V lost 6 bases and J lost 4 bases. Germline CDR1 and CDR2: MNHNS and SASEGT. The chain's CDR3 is CASSRGRTGLETQYF. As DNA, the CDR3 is TGTGCCAGCAGCCGAGGGAGGACAGGGCTAGAGACCCAGTACTTC.

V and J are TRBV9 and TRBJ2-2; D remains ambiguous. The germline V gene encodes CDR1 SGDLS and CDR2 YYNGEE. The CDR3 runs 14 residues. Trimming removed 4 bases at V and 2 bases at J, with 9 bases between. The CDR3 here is CASSQSHNTGELFF. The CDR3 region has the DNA TGTGCCAGCAGCCAATCCCACAACACCGGGGAGCTGTTTTTT.

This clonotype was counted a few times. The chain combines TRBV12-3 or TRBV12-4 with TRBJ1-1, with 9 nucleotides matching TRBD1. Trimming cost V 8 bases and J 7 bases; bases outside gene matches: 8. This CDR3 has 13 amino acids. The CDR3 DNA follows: TGTGCCAGCTACCGGGACAGGGAACGTGAAGCTTTCTTT. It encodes CASYRDREREAFF.

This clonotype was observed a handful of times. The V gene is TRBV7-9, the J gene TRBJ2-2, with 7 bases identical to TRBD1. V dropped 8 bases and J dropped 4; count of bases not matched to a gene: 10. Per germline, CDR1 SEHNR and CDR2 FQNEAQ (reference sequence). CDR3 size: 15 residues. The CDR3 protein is CASGTGQGVTGELFF. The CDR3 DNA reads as TGTGCCAGCGGTACGGGGCAGGGGGTCACCGGGGAGCTGTTTTTT.

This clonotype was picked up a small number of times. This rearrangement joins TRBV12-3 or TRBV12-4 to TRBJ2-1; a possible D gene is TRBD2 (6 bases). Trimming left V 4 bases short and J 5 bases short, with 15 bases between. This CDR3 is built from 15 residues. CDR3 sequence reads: CASSWEVGVNNEQFF. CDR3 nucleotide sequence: TGTGCCAGCAGTTGGGAGGTGGGGGTAAACAATGAGCAGTTCTTC.

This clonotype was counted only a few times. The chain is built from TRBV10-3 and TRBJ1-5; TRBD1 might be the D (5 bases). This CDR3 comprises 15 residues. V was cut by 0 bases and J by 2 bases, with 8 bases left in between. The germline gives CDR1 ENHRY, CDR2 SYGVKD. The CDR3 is CAISESGAGNQPQHF. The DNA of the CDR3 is TGTGCCATCAGTGAGTCAGGGGCCGGCAATCAGCCCCAGCATTTT.

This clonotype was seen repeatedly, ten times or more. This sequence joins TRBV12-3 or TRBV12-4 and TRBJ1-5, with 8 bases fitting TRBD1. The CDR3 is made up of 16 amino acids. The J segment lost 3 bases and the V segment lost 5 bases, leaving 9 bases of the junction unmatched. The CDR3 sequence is CASSPQGASYNQPQHF. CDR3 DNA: TGTGCCAGCAGTCCCCAGGGGGCTAGTTACAATCAGCCCCAGCATTTT.

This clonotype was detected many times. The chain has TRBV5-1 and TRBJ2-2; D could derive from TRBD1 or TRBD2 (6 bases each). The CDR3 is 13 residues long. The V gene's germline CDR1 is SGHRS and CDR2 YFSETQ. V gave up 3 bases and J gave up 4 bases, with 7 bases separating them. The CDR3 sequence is CASSSGATGELFF. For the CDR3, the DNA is TGCGCCAGCAGCTCGGGGGCCACCGGGGAGCTGTTTTTT.

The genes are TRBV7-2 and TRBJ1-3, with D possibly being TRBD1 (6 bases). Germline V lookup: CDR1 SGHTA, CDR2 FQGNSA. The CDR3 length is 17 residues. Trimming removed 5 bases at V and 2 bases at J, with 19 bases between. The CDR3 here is CASSTREQGPPGNTIYF. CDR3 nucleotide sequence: TGTGCCAGCAGCACCAGAGAACAGGGACCCCCTGGAAACACCATATATTTT.

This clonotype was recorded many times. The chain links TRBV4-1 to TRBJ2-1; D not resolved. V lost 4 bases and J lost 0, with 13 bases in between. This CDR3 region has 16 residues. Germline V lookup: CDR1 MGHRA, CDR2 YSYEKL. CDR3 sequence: CASSLLPLSSYNEQFF. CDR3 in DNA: TGCGCCAGCAGCCTACTACCCCTCTCCTCCTACAATGAGCAGTTCTTC.

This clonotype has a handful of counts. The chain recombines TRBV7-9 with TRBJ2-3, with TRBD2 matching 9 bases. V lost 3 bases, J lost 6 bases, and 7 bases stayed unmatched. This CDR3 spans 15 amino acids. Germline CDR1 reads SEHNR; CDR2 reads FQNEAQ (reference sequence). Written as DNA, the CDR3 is TGTGCCAGCAGCTTTATTAGCGGGAGTCATGATACGCAGTATTTT. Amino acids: CASSFISGSHDTQYF. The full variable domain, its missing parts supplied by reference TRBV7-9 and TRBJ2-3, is DTGVSQNPRHKITKRGQNVTFRCDPISEHNRLYWYRQTLGQGPEFLTYFQNEAQLEKSRLLSDRFSAERPKGSFSTLEIQRTEQGDSAMYLCASSFISGSHDTQYFGPGTRLTVL.

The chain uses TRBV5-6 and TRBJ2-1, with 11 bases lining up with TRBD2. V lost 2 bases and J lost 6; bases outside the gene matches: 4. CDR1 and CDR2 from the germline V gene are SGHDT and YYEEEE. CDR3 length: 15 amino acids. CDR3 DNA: TGTGCCAGCAGCTTAGTTAGCGGGGGGGCCAATGAGCAGTTCTTC. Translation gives CASSLVSGGANEQFF.

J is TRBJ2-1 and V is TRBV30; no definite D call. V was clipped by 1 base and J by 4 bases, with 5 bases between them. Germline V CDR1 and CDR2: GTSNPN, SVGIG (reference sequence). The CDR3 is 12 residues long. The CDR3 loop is CAWSEGYNEQFF. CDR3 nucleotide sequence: TGTGCCTGGAGTGAAGGGTACAATGAGCAGTTCTTC.

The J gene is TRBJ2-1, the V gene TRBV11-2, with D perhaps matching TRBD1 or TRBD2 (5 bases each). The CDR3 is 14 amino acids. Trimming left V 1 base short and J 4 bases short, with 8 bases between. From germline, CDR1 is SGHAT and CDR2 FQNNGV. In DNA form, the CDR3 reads TGTGCCAGCAGCTTAGCGGGGCAATACAATGAGCAGTTCTTC. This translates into CASSLAGQYNEQFF.

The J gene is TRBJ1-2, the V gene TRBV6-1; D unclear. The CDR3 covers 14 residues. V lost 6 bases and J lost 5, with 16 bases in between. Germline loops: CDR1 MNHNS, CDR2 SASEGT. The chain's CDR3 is CASRKPGAEYGYTF. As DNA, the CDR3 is TGTGCCAGCAGAAAACCGGGCGCTGAATATGGCTACACCTTC.

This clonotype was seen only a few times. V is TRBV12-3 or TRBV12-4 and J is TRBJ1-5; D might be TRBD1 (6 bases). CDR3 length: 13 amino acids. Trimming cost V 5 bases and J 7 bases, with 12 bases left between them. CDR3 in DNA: TGTGCCAGCAGTCTACAGGGTTTGCAGCCCCAGCATTTT. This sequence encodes CASSLQGLQPQHF.

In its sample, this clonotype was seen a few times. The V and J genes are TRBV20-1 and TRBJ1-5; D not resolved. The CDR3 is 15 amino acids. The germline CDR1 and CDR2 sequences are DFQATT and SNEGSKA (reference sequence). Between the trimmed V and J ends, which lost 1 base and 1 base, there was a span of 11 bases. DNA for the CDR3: TGCAGTGCTAGAGTGAAAGGGTCCAGCAATCAGCCCCAGCATTTT. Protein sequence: CSARVKGSSNQPQHF.

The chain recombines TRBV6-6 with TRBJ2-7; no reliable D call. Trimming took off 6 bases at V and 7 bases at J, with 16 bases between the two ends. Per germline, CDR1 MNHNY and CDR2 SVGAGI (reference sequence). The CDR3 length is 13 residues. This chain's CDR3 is CASSSQRGWEQYF. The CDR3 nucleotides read TGTGCCAGCAGCTCACAACGTGGATGGGAGCAGTACTTC.

Written as DNA, the CDR3 is TGCGCCAGCAGCTTGCGGGGTTCCTGGAGAGCTTTCTTT. Translating it yields CASSLRGSWRAFF. The J gene is TRBJ1-1, the V gene TRBV5-1; D remains unclear. CDR1 and CDR2 from the germline V gene are SGHRS and YFSETQ. There are 13 residues in the CDR3. The V and J ends lost 1 base and 10 bases respectively, with 14 bases between them.

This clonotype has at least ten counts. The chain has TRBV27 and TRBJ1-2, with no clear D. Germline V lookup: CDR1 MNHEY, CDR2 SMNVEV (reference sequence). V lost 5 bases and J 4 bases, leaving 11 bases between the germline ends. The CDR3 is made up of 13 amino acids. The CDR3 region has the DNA TGTGCCAGCAGTCTGGCACCGGGCTATGGCTACACCTTC. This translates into CASSLAPGYGYTF.

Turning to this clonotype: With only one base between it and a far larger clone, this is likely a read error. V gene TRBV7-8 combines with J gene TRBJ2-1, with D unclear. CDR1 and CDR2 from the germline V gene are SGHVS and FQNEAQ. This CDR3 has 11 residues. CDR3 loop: CASSSYDEQFF. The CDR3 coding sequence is TGTGCCAGCAGCTCCTACGATGAGCAGTTCTTC.

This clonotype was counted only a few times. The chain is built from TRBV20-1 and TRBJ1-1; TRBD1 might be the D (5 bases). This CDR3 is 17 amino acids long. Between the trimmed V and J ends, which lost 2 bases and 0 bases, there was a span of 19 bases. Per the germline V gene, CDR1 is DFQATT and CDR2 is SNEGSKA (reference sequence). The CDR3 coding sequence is TGCAGTGCTAGAAGGACATCCGCAAGAGTCATGAACACTGAAGCTTTCTTT. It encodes CSARRTSARVMNTEAFF.

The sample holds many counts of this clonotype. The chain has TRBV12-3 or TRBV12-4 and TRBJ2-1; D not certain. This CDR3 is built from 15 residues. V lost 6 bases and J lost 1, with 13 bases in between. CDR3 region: CASSLSLGSYNEQFF. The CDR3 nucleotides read TGTGCCAGCAGCCTCTCCCTCGGATCCTACAATGAGCAGTTCTTC.

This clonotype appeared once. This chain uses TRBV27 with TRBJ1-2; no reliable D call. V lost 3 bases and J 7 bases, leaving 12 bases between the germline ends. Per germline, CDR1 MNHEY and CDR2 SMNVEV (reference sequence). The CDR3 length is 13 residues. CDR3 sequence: CASSFSQYGGYTF. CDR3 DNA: TGTGCCAGCAGTTTCTCACAGTACGGTGGCTACACCTTC.

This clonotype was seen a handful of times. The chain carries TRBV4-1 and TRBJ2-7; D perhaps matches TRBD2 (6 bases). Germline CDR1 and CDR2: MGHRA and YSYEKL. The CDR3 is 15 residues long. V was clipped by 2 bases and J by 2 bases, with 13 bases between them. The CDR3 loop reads CASSQRPSVPYEQYF. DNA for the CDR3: TGCGCCAGCAGCCAACGACCTAGCGTTCCCTACGAGCAGTACTTC.

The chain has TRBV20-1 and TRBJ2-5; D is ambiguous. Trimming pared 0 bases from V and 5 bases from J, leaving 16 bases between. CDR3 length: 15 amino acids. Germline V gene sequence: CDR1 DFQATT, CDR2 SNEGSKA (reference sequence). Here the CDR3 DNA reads TGCAGTGCTAGAGATTCTCGGCAAGTCCGGGAGACCCAGTACTTC. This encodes CSARDSRQVRETQYF.

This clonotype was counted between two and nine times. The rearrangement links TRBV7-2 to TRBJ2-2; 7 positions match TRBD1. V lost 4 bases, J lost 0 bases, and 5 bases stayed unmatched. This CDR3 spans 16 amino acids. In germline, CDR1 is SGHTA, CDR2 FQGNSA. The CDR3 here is CASSSLGTANTGELFF. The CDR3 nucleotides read TGTGCCAGCAGCTCTCTCGGGACAGCGAACACCGGGGAGCTGTTTTTT.